This T cell receptor (beta chain) was observed in a study of blood T cell repertoires in COVID-19. Study at large: Sites across the United States, Italy and Spain contributed samples from acute and convalescent COVID-19. T cells, B-cell-depleted T cells, or PBMCs supplied cDNA or gDNA.

Original processing notes: Amplification of reference gene primers provided the estimated nucleated cell counts. The method was immunoSEQ multiplex PCR; TCRdb's version includes in-frame clones alone and lacks a portion of them. V and J calls plus clone size are reproduced from that table; the DNA served to infer D and trimming. Counted here are over 40,000 clones, about 79% occurring once; the ten biggest clones make up less than 10%. This CDR3 is 13 amino acids long. The V end lost 0 bases, the J end lost 7 bases, and 9 bases lay between the germline ends. The germline gives CDR1 WSHSY, CDR2 SAAADI.

This TCR was recovered from a human donor in a cohort sampled during active COVID-19. The chain carries TRBV10-2 and TRBJ1-2; D unclear. Sequencing used peripheral blood. In nucleotides, the CDR3 is TGCGCCAGCAGTGAGTCCGCGGTAGGTGGCTACACCTTC. This encodes CASSESAVGGYTF.